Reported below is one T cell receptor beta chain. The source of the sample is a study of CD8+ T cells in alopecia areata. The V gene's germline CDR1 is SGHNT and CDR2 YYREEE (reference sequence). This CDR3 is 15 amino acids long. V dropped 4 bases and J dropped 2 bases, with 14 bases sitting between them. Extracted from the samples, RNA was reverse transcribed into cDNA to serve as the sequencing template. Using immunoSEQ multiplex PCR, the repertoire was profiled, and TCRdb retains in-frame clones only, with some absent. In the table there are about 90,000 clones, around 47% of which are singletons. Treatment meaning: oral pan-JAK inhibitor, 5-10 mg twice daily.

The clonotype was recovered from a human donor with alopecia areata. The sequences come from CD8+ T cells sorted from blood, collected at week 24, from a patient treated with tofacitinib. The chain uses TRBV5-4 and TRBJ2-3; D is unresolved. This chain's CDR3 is CASSRPNRTTDTQYF. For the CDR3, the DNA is TGTGCCAGCAGCCGCCCCAACAGAACCACAGATACGCAGTATTTT.